The 15 T cell receptor beta chains given below trace back to one sample, sequenced in a study of beta chain features in type 1 diabetes. The study reverse transcribed the entire isolated RNA, so it sequenced expressed TCRB transcripts. Data came from immunoSEQ multiplex PCR; TCRdb stores just in-frame clones and leaves some out. Among roughly 240,000 clones listed, approximately 70% were seen once. Sequences were obtained from naive CD4+ T cells from blood. All receptors derive from a man aged 30 to 39 in good health.

The chain joins TRBV11-2 to TRBJ2-1; D is unclear. This CDR3 has 13 residues. The germline V gene has CDR1 SGHAT and CDR2 FQNNGV. Trimming took off 3 bases at V and 4 bases at J, with 7 bases between the two ends. CDR3 sequence reads: CASSFSGYNEQFF. CDR3 sequence (DNA): TGTGCCAGCAGCTTCTCCGGGTACAATGAGCAGTTCTTC.

This clone appeared a few times. The rearrangement links TRBV29-1 to TRBJ1-1, with D unclear. V was pared by 2 bases and J by 0 bases, with 10 bases between. The germline CDR1 and CDR2 sequences are SQVTM and ANQGSEA. This CDR3 region has 14 residues. CDR3 nucleotides: TGCAGCGTTGAACGAAAAGTAATGAACACTGAAGCTTTCTTT. Its translation is CSVERKVMNTEAFF. Together with reference TRBV29-1 and TRBJ1-1, the CDR3 gives the full variable domain: SAVISQKPSRDICQRGTSLTIQCQVDSQVTMMFWYRQQPGQSLTLIATANQGSEATYESGFVIDKFPISRPNLTFSTLTVSNMSPEDSSIYLCSVERKVMNTEAFFGQGTRLTVV.

The V call is TRBV29-1, the J call TRBJ2-3; TRBD1 matches 7 bases. Losses at the gene ends were 8 bases for V and 1 base for J; bases not matched to a gene: 6. Per germline, CDR1 SQVTM and CDR2 ANQGSEA. The CDR3 has 13 amino acids. CDR3 sequence reads: CSINQGGTDTQYF. The DNA of the CDR3 is TGCAGCATCAACCAGGGGGGCACAGATACGCAGTATTTT.

This chain links TRBV4-3 with TRBJ2-5; no definite D call. The length of the CDR3 is 14 residues. Trimming pared 0 bases from V and 2 bases from J, leaving 7 bases between. Germline-derived CDR1 and CDR2 are LGHNA and YSLEER. The CDR3 reads CASSQDPQQETQYF. The CDR3 DNA reads as TGCGCCAGCAGCCAAGATCCGCAGCAAGAGACCCAGTACTTC.

This clone has only a few counts. CDR3 coding DNA: TGCAGCGTTGAAGGGCTAGCGGGGACCACAGATACGCAGTATTTT. Its translation: CSVEGLAGTTDTQYF. The rearrangement joins TRBV29-1 to TRBJ2-3, with 9 bases aligning to TRBD2. CDR3 length: 15 residues. The V gene end was trimmed by 1 base and the J gene end by 2 bases; junction bases not matched to a gene: 4. Germline loops: CDR1 SQVTM, CDR2 ANQGSEA.

Only a few counts were recorded for this clone. The chain is built from TRBV30 and TRBJ2-3; 14 bases line up with TRBD2. The V segment lost 1 base and the J segment 1 base; nucleotides outside the gene matches: 1. From germline, CDR1 is GTSNPN and CDR2 SVGIG (reference sequence). This CDR3 spans 16 amino acids. The CDR3 DNA reads TGTGCCTGGAGTGCGGGACTAGCGGGGGGCACAGATACGCAGTATTTT. Its translation is CAWSAGLAGGTDTQYF. The whole variable domain, remainder taken from reference TRBV30 and TRBJ2-3, is SQTIHQWPATLVQPVGSPLSLECTVEGTSNPNLYWYRQAAGRGLQLLFYSVGIGQISSEVPQNLSASRPQDRQFILSSKKLLLSDSGFYLCAWSAGLAGGTDTQYFGPGTRLTVL.

The V and J genes are TRBV30 and TRBJ1-5, with D hard to call. There are 15 residues in the CDR3. The germline V and J ends were trimmed by 1 base and 3 bases, with 13 bases remaining between them. Germline CDR1 is GTSNPN and CDR2 is SVGIG (reference sequence). CDR3 sequence: CAWSGLGSHNQPQHF. The CDR3 nucleotides read TGTGCCTGGAGTGGACTAGGCAGCCACAATCAGCCCCAGCATTTT.

The CDR3 region has the DNA TGTGCCAGCAGTCCACAACAGGGATATGGCTACACCTTC. It codes for CASSPQQGYGYTF. V and J are TRBV2 and TRBJ1-2; D is possibly TRBD1 (6 bases). CDR1 is SNHLY and CDR2 is FYNNEI in the germline V gene. Between the trimmed V and J ends, which lost 5 bases and 5 bases, there was a span of 12 bases. The CDR3 extends over 13 amino acids.

The rearrangement links TRBV7-8 to TRBJ2-1; 8 nucleotides align to TRBD1. Germline V gene data show CDR1 as SGHVS and CDR2 as FQNEAQ. CDR3 size: 16 residues. The junction had 6 bases not matched to a gene; V was cut back by 5 bases and J by 0 bases. The CDR3 nucleotides read TGTGCCAGCAGCACCCAGGGGGCCAGCTCCTACAATGAGCAGTTCTTC. Amino acids: CASSTQGASSYNEQFF.

In this sample, this clone turned up a few times. The chain has TRBV29-1 and TRBJ2-1; D unresolved. V lost 6 bases to trimming and J lost 0 bases, with 12 bases between them. The CDR3 loop spans 14 amino acids. Per germline, CDR1 SQVTM and CDR2 ANQGSEA. CDR3 nucleotide sequence: TGCAGCGTCCGCTGGCTAAGCTCCTACAATGAGCAGTTCTTC. It codes for CSVRWLSSYNEQFF.

A few counts support this clone. CDR3 protein: CASSERGATYNEQFF. CDR3 nucleotide sequence: TGTGCCAGCAGTGAGAGAGGGGCAACCTACAATGAGCAGTTCTTC. The chain is built from TRBV28 and TRBJ2-1; either TRBD1 or TRBD2 may supply D (5 bases each). Germline values: CDR1 MDHEN, CDR2 SYDVKM. This CDR3 contains 15 residues. Trimming removed 5 bases from V and 2 bases from J, with 13 bases in between.

The chain carries TRBV5-1 and TRBJ2-1, with 10 bases that match TRBD2. Per germline, CDR1 SGHRS and CDR2 YFSETQ. The V gene end was trimmed by 1 base and the J gene end by 5 bases; junction bases not matched to a gene: 6. The CDR3 consists of 16 residues. CDR3 amino acids: CASSLMGGLADNEQFF. CDR3 coding DNA: TGCGCCAGCAGCTTGATGGGAGGACTAGCGGACAATGAGCAGTTCTTC.

The V gene is TRBV27, the J gene TRBJ2-1; D is unresolved. Trimming pared 4 bases from V and 3 bases from J, leaving 4 bases between. CDR1 and CDR2 from the germline V gene are MNHEY and SMNVEV (reference sequence). This CDR3 has 12 residues. Written as DNA, the CDR3 is TGTGCCAGCAGTTCCTTCTACAATGAGCAGTTCTTC. Translated: CASSSFYNEQFF.

J is TRBJ1-6 and V is TRBV27; 8 bases fit TRBD1. The CDR3 consists of 14 residues. V trimming: 5 bases; J trimming: 9 bases; junction bases outside the gene matches: 6. Germline V gives CDR1 MNHEY, CDR2 SMNVEV (reference sequence). CDR3 DNA sequence: TGTGCCAGCAGTCCGGACAGGGAGGCTTCACCCCTCCACTTT. Amino acid sequence: CASSPDREASPLHF.

J is TRBJ2-6 and V is TRBV5-1; 9 nucleotides match TRBD1. V trimming: 7 bases; J trimming: 3 bases; junction bases outside the gene matches: 11. This CDR3 comprises 17 residues. CDR1 is SGHRS, CDR2 YFSETQ, per germline. The CDR3 DNA reads TGCGCCAGCTTCCTAGGACAGGGGAGCGGTGGGGCCAACGTCCTGACTTTC. This gives the protein CASFLGQGSGGANVLTF.